This T cell receptor (beta chain) was recovered during a study of T-cell memory formation after mild COVID-19. Study-level findings and limits: Balance between CD4 and CD8 was seen in clones contracting day 15 to 85, and a CD4+ lean was seen in later expanders.

Notes on this clonotype: Its matching antigen is unknown.

The germline V gene encodes CDR1 SGDLS and CDR2 YYNGEE. V lost 7 bases, J lost 7 bases, and 12 bases lay in between. The CDR3 sequence is 13 residues long. TCRdb re-called the 5' RACE reads with MiXCR, one entry per CDR3 protein. The top ten hold under 25% of the sample, which has some 300,000 distinct CDR3 sequences, more than 20% seen once. The chain links TRBV9 to TRBJ1-6; D gene unclear. The sequence was obtained from a young man who had mild COVID-19 (a few samples of this study predate the infection). Cell type and time point are not known. Sequencing was performed on PBMCs or a T cell subset sorted from them (not recorded which). In DNA, the CDR3 is TGTGCCAGCGCGGTAGCCCTGAATTCACCCCTCCACTTT. Amino acids: CASAVALNSPLHF.